Listed here are 17 T cell receptor beta chains from one sample, sequenced in a study of identical twins. TCRdb re-derived calls from the 5' RACE reads in MiXCR, one entry per CDR3 protein. This sample has hundreds of thousands of distinct CDR3 sequences, with over 8.5% found just once. A further study also used this sample, focusing on yellow fever vaccine responses in identical twins.

The sequenced sample consisted of PBMCs. The receptors here all came from a young woman in good health.

This chain links TRBV4-3 with TRBJ2-5; no firm D call. In germline, CDR1 is LGHNA, CDR2 YSLEER. The CDR3 contains 13 residues. Trimming took off 3 bases at V and 5 bases at J, with 10 bases between the two ends. The CDR3 here is CASSHADTETQYF. CDR3 coding DNA: TGCGCCAGCAGCCATGCCGATACGGAGACCCAGTACTTC.

This clonotype has just a few counts. The chain uses TRBV13 and TRBJ2-5, with 14 bases matching TRBD2. The CDR3 contains 16 residues. CDR1 PRHDT and CDR2 FYEKMQ come from the germline V gene (reference sequence). J gave up 5 bases and V 3 bases, and 5 bases lay outside the gene matches. CDR3 bases: TGTGCCAGCAGCTTGACTAGCGGGGGGGCCAGGGAGACCCAGTACTTC. Its protein product is CASSLTSGGARETQYF.

The V gene is TRBV13, the J gene TRBJ2-7; TRBD2 matches at 7 bases. V lost 2 bases and J lost 1; bases outside the gene matches: 5. The CDR3 spans 15 residues. Germline CDR1 and CDR2: PRHDT and FYEKMQ (reference sequence). The CDR3 sequence is CASSLYGTTSYEQYF. Written as DNA, the CDR3 is TGTGCCAGCAGCTTATACGGGACTACGTCCTACGAGCAGTACTTC.

The table lists this clonotype with a few counts. The chain links TRBV7-2 to TRBJ2-3, with TRBD2 identical over 8 bases. The junction had 8 bases not matched to a gene; V was cut back by 3 bases and J by 6 bases. Germline V gene data show CDR1 as SGHTA and CDR2 as FQGNSA. The CDR3 totals 15 residues. This CDR3 reads CASSLISGSADTQYF. The DNA of the CDR3 is TGTGCCAGCAGCTTGATCAGCGGGAGCGCGGATACGCAGTATTTT.

About this clonotype: The junction does not match germline at one end; this may be a read error. This rearrangement joins TRBV11-3 to TRBJ1-1, with D hard to call. CDR1 is SGHNT and CDR2 is YENEEA in the germline V gene. This CDR3 region has 13 residues. Written as DNA, the CDR3 is TGTGCCAGCAGCCTGGGGTGGAACTCTGAAGCTTTCTTT. Translating gives CASSLGWNSEAFF. The variable domain in full, with the rest retrieved from reference TRBV11-3 and TRBJ1-1, is EAGVVQSPRYKIIEKKQPVAFWCNPISGHNTLYWYLQNLGQGPELLIRYENEEAVDDSQLPKDRFSAERLKGVDSTLKIQPAELGDSAVYLCASSLGWNSEAFFGQGTRLTVV.

This clonotype appeared once. The chain combines TRBV7-8 with TRBJ2-2; D could derive from TRBD1 or TRBD2 (5 bases each). CDR3 length: 14 amino acids. Trimming removed 6 bases from V and 8 bases from J, with 16 bases in between. Germline CDR1 reads SGHVS; CDR2 reads FQNEAQ. The CDR3 DNA follows: TGTGCCAGCAGGGGATTCCGGGACGGTGGGGAGCTGTTTTTT. This translates into CASRGFRDGGELFF.

Only a few counts were recorded for this clonotype. The genes are TRBV29-1 and TRBJ1-2; D uncertain. V was trimmed by 3 bases and J by 8 bases, leaving 13 bases between them. Germline values: CDR1 SQVTM, CDR2 ANQGSEA. This CDR3 contains 12 residues. CDR3 amino acids: CSVEGRWEGYTF. The DNA for the CDR3 is TGCAGCGTTGAGGGCAGATGGGAAGGCTACACCTTC.

The sample holds many counts of this clonotype. The gene calls are TRBV24-1 and TRBJ1-5; D gene uncertain. V was shortened by 7 bases and J by 0 bases, with 9 bases between the two germline ends. CDR1 is KGHDR, CDR2 SFDVKD, per germline. CDR3 size: 14 residues. The CDR3 protein is CATSQRGSNQPQHF. The CDR3 DNA sequence: TGTGCCACCAGCCAACGGGGTAGCAATCAGCCCCAGCATTTT.

At least ten counts were recorded for this clonotype. V gene TRBV12-3 or TRBV12-4 combines with J gene TRBJ2-2; 9 bases map to TRBD1. J lost 5 bases, V lost 5 bases, and 6 bases had no gene match. The CDR3 extends over 15 amino acids. The chain's CDR3 is CASSPWTGATGELFF. As DNA, the CDR3 is TGTGCCAGCAGTCCCTGGACAGGGGCTACCGGGGAGCTGTTTTTT.

The rearrangement uses TRBV7-8 and TRBJ2-5, with 7 bases matching TRBD1. The junction had 6 bases not matched to a gene; V was cut back by 9 bases and J by 2 bases. The CDR3 covers 13 residues. Germline V gene lookup returns CDR1 SGHVS and CDR2 FQNEAQ. CDR3 sequence: CASNTGDQETQYF. The CDR3 DNA sequence: TGTGCCAGTAATACAGGGGATCAAGAGACCCAGTACTTC. The variable domain in full, with the rest retrieved from reference TRBV7-8 and TRBJ2-5, is GAGVSQSPRYKVAKRGQDVALRCDPISGHVSLFWYQQALGQGPEFLTYFQNEAQLDKSGLPSDRFFAERPEGSVSTLKIQRTQQEDSAVYLCASNTGDQETQYFGPGTRLLVL.

This chain connects TRBV28 to TRBJ1-6; 10 nucleotides align to TRBD1. From germline, CDR1 is MDHEN and CDR2 SYDVKM. This CDR3 contains 20 residues. V trimming: 5 bases; J trimming: 2 bases; junction bases outside the gene matches: 15. This chain's CDR3 is CASSPFLGTGDSAYNSPLHF. The CDR3 DNA follows: TGTGCCAGCAGTCCGTTTCTTGGGACAGGGGATAGCGCCTATAATTCACCCCTCCACTTT. Variable domain in full (rest from reference TRBV28 and TRBJ1-6): DVKVTQSSRYLVKRTGEKVFLECVQDMDHENMFWYRQDPGLGLRLIYFSYDVKMKEKGDIPEGYSVSREKKERFSLILESASTNQTSMYLCASSPFLGTGDSAYNSPLHFGNGTRLTVT.

This clonotype has only a few counts. J is TRBJ2-7 and V is TRBV29-1; D is perhaps TRBD2 (6 bases). Germline CDR1 reads SQVTM; CDR2 reads ANQGSEA. The CDR3 consists of 15 residues. Trimming removed 0 bases at V and 2 bases at J, with 14 bases between. In DNA form, the CDR3 reads TGCAGCGTTGAAGATCGGACTGGAGGGGCCTACGAGCAGTACTTC. It specifies CSVEDRTGGAYEQYF.

The chain carries TRBV6-5 and TRBJ2-7, with TRBD2 matching over 11 bases. Germline CDR1 is MNHEY and CDR2 is SVGAGI. V lost 4 bases and J lost 7; bases outside the gene matches: 6. The CDR3 spans 14 residues. The CDR3, as DNA: TGTGCCAGCAGTTTACTAGCGGGAGCGGGTGAGCAGTACTTC. It encodes CASSLLAGAGEQYF.

This chain joins TRBV27 and TRBJ1-5; no definite D call. The CDR3 covers 12 residues. CDR1 and CDR2 (germline): MNHEY, SMNVEV (reference sequence). The V and J ends lost 8 bases and 5 bases respectively, with 10 bases between them. The CDR3 nucleotides read TGTGCCAGCGGCCCGCGGGATCAGCCCCAGCATTTT. Its translation is CASGPRDQPQHF.

V is TRBV7-9 and J is TRBJ2-1; D remains unclear. V was pared by 1 base and J by 4 bases, with 11 bases between. This CDR3 has 15 residues. The germline gives CDR1 SEHNR, CDR2 FQNEAQ (reference sequence). Written as DNA, the CDR3 is TGTGCCAGCAGCTTAGGTTTTGAGGAGTACAATGAGCAGTTCTTC. This sequence encodes CASSLGFEEYNEQFF.

The chain joins TRBV3-1 to TRBJ2-5; perhaps TRBD1 as D (6 bases). CDR1 and CDR2 from the germline V gene are LGHDT and YNNKEL (reference sequence). The CDR3 totals 14 residues. The V gene lost 5 bases and the J gene lost 5 bases, with 15 bases spanning the gap. The CDR3 is CASSAQGEGETQYF. CDR3 DNA sequence: TGTGCCAGCAGCGCACAGGGTGAGGGGGAGACCCAGTACTTC.

This clonotype occurred a few times. The chain has TRBV5-1 and TRBJ1-1; D perhaps matches TRBD1 (6 bases). The CDR3 has 16 residues. V lost 4 bases and J 8 bases, leaving 24 bases between the germline ends. Germline loops: CDR1 SGHRS, CDR2 YFSETQ. Written as DNA, the CDR3 is TGCGCCAGCAGCCCCGGGACACTGGAGGCCCTACGAGAAGCTTTCTTT. Its protein product is CASSPGTLEALREAFF.